Here is one TCR beta chain with its context. Its target is not known. One end of the junction is discordant with germline, which a read error may explain. This CDR3 is built from 13 residues. The germline CDR1 and CDR2 sequences are ENHRY and SYGVKD. CD4+CD25+CD127- Tregs, CD4+CD25- non-Tregs, CD4 and CD8 cells were sorted. The data derive from a study of Tregs in tolerant kidney transplant recipients. Notes on the study in general: Validation in larger populations is needed because few patients were studied.

Only in-frame clones appear in the TCRdb table, and some are missing; sequencing was by immunoSEQ multiplex PCR. The sample lists 200,000 to 300,000 clones, about 86% occurring once. Sequences were obtained from CD4+ T cells from blood. The V gene is TRBV10-3, the J gene TRBJ1-1; 7 nucleotides agree with TRBD1. The receptor comes from a human donor in good health. The CDR3 spells CAISVGDSTETFF. The CDR3 region has the DNA TGTGCCATCAGTGTTGGGGACAGCACTGAAACTTTCTTT.